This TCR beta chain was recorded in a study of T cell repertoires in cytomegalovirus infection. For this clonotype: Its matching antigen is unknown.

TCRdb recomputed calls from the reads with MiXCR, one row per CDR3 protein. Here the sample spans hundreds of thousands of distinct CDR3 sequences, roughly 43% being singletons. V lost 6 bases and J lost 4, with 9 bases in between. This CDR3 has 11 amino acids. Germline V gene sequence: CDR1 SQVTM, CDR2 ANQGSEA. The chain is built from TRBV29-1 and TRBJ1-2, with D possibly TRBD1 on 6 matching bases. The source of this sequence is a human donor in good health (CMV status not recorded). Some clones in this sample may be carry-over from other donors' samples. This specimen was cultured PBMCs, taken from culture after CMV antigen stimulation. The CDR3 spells CSVRGGYGYTF. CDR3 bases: TGCAGCGTCAGGGGAGGCTATGGCTACACCTTC. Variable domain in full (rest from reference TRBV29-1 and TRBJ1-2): SAVISQKPSRDICQRGTSLTIQCQVDSQVTMMFWYRQQPGQSLTLIATANQGSEATYESGFVIDKFPISRPNLTFSTLTVSNMSPEDSSIYLCSVRGGYGYTFGSGTRLTVV.